This TCR beta chain came from a study of blood T cell repertoires in COVID-19. The overall study: The United States, Italy and Spain were the sources of the acute and convalescent COVID-19 samples.

The method was immunoSEQ multiplex PCR; TCRdb's version includes in-frame clones alone and lacks a portion of them. There are about 210,000 clones in the sample; around 81% occur only once, and more than 8.5% lies in the top ten. Germline loops: CDR1 MRHNA, CDR2 SNTAGT. The CDR3 runs 14 residues. Unmatched junction bases numbered 3, after V lost 4 bases and J lost 3 bases. Cohort allocation depended upon clinical history that participants reported. V and J are TRBV6-4 and TRBJ2-7, with 10 positions matching TRBD1. The sample comprised PBMCs or T cells enriched from blood (not recorded which). This TCR derives from a woman between 50 and 59 years old with acute COVID-19. Here the CDR3 reads CASSVGQGNYEQYF. In DNA, the CDR3 is TGTGCCAGCAGTGTGGGACAGGGGAACTACGAGCAGTACTTC.